A selection of T cell receptor beta chains follows, all from one sample in a study of cytomegalovirus exposure and HLA in healthy donors. Profiling relied on immunoSEQ multiplex PCR, and the TCRdb table lists in-frame clones only, not all of them. This table holds fewer than 350,000 clones, roughly 90% found once. Sequencing was done on a sample of PBMCs. The receptors were sampled from a woman between 18 and 29 years old in good health and CMV-seronegative. Both conserved end residues are part of each CDR3. D genes are given only for firm matches. Size tells how often a clone was seen (once, few, many) or the class of an expanded clone, and some rows leave it out.

size	V	D	J	CDR3	DNA
-	TRBV7-3	TRBD2	TRBJ2-1	CASSRDSGAYNEQFF	TGTGCCAGCAGCCGAGACAGCGGGGCCTACAATGAGCAGTTCTTC
-	TRBV2	TRBD2	TRBJ2-3	CASSEELAGAPDTQYF	TGTGCCAGCAGTGAAGAGTTAGCGGGGGCCCCAGATACGCAGTATTTT
-	TRBV5-1	-	TRBJ2-1	CASSLPNGGGNEQFF	TGCGCCAGCAGCTTGCCCAACGGGGGTGGGAATGAGCAGTTCTTC
-	TRBV6-5	TRBD2	TRBJ2-2	CASSYRTAGGTGELFF	TGTGCCAGCAGTTACCGTACAGCGGGGGGCACCGGGGAGCTGTTTTTT
-	TRBV7-2	-	TRBJ1-2	CASSLGPANYGYTF	TGTGCCAGCAGCTTAGGTCCCGCTAACTATGGCTACACCTTC
-	TRBV15	-	TRBJ2-1	CATSRQGRGCCNEQFF	TGTGCCACCAGCAGACAGGGGCGAGGGTGTTGCAATGAGCAGTTCTTC
-	TRBV2	TRBD2	TRBJ2-7	CASGAGTRYEQYF	TGTGCCAGCGGGGCCGGGACTAGATACGAGCAGTACTTC
-	TRBV5-5	-	TRBJ2-1	CASSMGTSSVGSDEQFF	TGTGCCAGCAGCATGGGAACCTCTAGCGTCGGATCCGATGAGCAGTTCTTC
-	TRBV7-3	TRBD1	TRBJ2-1	CASSTTGGRSYNEQFF	TGTGCCAGCAGCACGACAGGGGGACGCTCCTACAATGAGCAGTTCTTC
-	TRBV5-4	TRBD1	TRBJ2-5	CASSLDRMTGRTQYF	TGTGCCAGCAGCCTCGATAGGATGACAGGGAGGACCCAGTACTTC
few	TRBV25-1	TRBD1	TRBJ1-4	CASRASGQAKKLFF	TGTGCCAGCAGGGCATCCGGACAGGCAAAAAAACTGTTTTTT
-	TRBV6-5	TRBD2	TRBJ2-7	CASSLSSGGYEQYF	TGTGCCAGCAGTCTATCTAGCGGGGGGTACGAGCAGTACTTC
-	TRBV5-1	-	TRBJ2-1	CASSPGLPGEQFF	TGCGCCAGCAGCCCGGGACTCCCGGGTGAGCAGTTCTTC
once	TRBV7-9	TRBD2	TRBJ2-1	CASRSGWTSGGIPSGQFF	TGTGCCAGCAGGTCCGGATGGACTAGCGGGGGGATCCCCTCGGGGCAGTTCTTC
few	TRBV7-2	TRBD2	TRBJ2-1	CASSLGTSFANEQFF	TGTGCCAGCAGCTTAGGGACTAGCTTCGCCAATGAGCAGTTCTTC
-	TRBV29-1	TRBD1	TRBJ1-4	CSVPGGEKLFF	TGCAGCGTACCAGGGGGTGAAAAACTGTTTTTT
few	TRBV14	-	TRBJ2-7	CASSQDLGYEQYF	TGTGCCAGCAGCCAAGACCTAGGCTACGAGCAGTACTTC
-	TRBV5-4	TRBD2	TRBJ2-1	CASSARLAGSEQFF	TGTGCCAGCAGCGCCCGACTAGCGGGGAGTGAGCAGTTCTTC
few	TRBV19	-	TRBJ2-5	CASSLMGAGETQYF	TGTGCCAGTAGCCTGATGGGGGCAGGGGAGACCCAGTACTTC
-	TRBV11-2	TRBD1	TRBJ2-7	CASSLGWDRGYEQYF	TGTGCCAGCAGCTTAGGATGGGACAGGGGCTACGAGCAGTACTTC
-	TRBV9	-	TRBJ2-7	CASSVEPYTYEQYF	TGTGCCAGCAGCGTAGAGCCGTATACCTACGAGCAGTACTTC
-	TRBV5-1	TRBD2	TRBJ2-1	CASSLKGLEQFF	TGCGCCAGCAGCTTAAAGGGACTAGAGCAGTTCTTC
-	TRBV5-1	TRBD2	TRBJ2-7	CASSLDLAGSYEQYF	TGCGCCAGCAGCTTGGATCTAGCGGGCTCCTACGAGCAGTACTTC
-	TRBV19	-	TRBJ1-1	CASWRGQENTEAFF	TGTGCCAGTTGGCGAGGGCAGGAAAACACTGAAGCTTTCTTT
-	TRBV5-5	TRBD1	TRBJ1-2	CASSSRQGDGYTF	TGTGCCAGCAGCTCGAGACAGGGCGATGGCTACACCTTC
once	TRBV19	-	TRBJ2-3	CASSPLDRADTQYF	TGTGCCAGTAGTCCCTTAGACAGAGCAGATACGCAGTATTTT
-	TRBV6-6	-	TRBJ1-4	CASRSNEKLFF	TGTGCCAGCAGGAGCAATGAAAAACTGTTTTTT
-	TRBV27	-	TRBJ2-7	CASSPRQISYEQYF	TGTGCCAGCAGTCCTCGACAGATCTCCTACGAGCAGTACTTC
-	TRBV10-1	TRBD1	TRBJ1-1	CASSDRTGRTEAFF	TGCGCCAGCAGTGACCGGACAGGACGGACTGAAGCTTTCTTT
-	TRBV14	-	TRBJ1-1	CASSQGVPREAFF	TGTGCCAGCAGCCAAGGTGTCCCCAGGGAAGCTTTCTTT
-	TRBV6-1	-	TRBJ1-1	CASGGAAEAFF	TGTGCCAGTGGAGGAGCGGCTGAAGCTTTCTTT
-	TRBV7-7	TRBD1	TRBJ1-2	CASSLEVRETGRGYGYTF	TGTGCTAGCAGCTTAGAGGTCAGGGAGACAGGGCGGGGCTATGGCTACACCTTC
-	TRBV7-8	TRBD1	TRBJ2-3	CASSLVDRGLGADTQYF	TGTGCCAGCAGCTTAGTCGACAGGGGGCTCGGCGCAGATACGCAGTATTTT
-	TRBV11-3	-	TRBJ2-2	CASSPNTGELFF	TGTGCCAGCAGCCCAAACACCGGGGAGCTGTTTTTT
once	TRBV7-3	-	TRBJ2-6	CASSPLGASGANVLTF	TGTGCCAGCAGCCCCTTGGGGGCCTCTGGGGCCAACGTCCTGACTTTC
-	TRBV11-3	TRBD1	TRBJ2-2	CASSLNRGGELFF	TGTGCCAGCAGCTTAAACAGGGGCGGGGAGCTGTTTTTT
-	TRBV20-1	-	TRBJ1-4	CSAGPNEKLFF	TGCAGTGCCGGTCCTAATGAAAAACTGTTTTTT
-	TRBV9	-	TRBJ1-1	CASSVSVNTEAFF	TGTGCCAGCAGCGTGTCGGTCAACACTGAAGCTTTCTTT
once	TRBV5-1	-	TRBJ2-2	CASSYGGDTGELFF	TGCGCCAGCAGCTATGGAGGGGACACCGGGGAGCTGTTTTTT
-	TRBV6-5	-	TRBJ1-3	CASSYSAGDSGNTIYF	TGTGCCAGCAGTTACTCCGCAGGGGATAGTGGAAACACCATATATTTT
-	TRBV18	TRBD2	TRBJ2-7	CASSALAGFSYEQYF	TGTGCCAGCTCGGCCCTAGCGGGGTTCTCCTACGAGCAGTACTTC
-	TRBV6-6	-	TRBJ2-7	CASRRTTGDYEQYF	TGTGCCAGCAGACGTACTACAGGAGATTACGAGCAGTACTTC
-	TRBV10-3	TRBD1	TRBJ1-1	CATGQGMNTEAFF	TGTGCCACGGGACAGGGTATGAACACTGAAGCTTTCTTT
once	TRBV27	-	TRBJ1-4	CASMGGAGEKLFF	TGTGCCAGCATGGGGGGGGCGGGTGAAAAACTGTTTTTT
few	TRBV2	-	TRBJ1-2	CASSEPPGRGYTF	TGTGCCAGCAGTGAACCGCCAGGGCGGGGCTACACCTTC
-	TRBV5-6	TRBD1	TRBJ2-7	CASSIDRGRAYEQYF	TGTGCCAGCAGCATAGACAGGGGAAGGGCCTACGAGCAGTACTTC
-	TRBV27	TRBD2	TRBJ2-7	CASRSLSGTSGVSSYEQYF	TGTGCCAGCAGATCACTCTCCGGGACTAGCGGGGTTAGCTCCTACGAGCAGTACTTC
-	TRBV5-4	TRBD1	TRBJ1-2	CASSPGTGGYGYTF	TGTGCCAGCAGCCCGGGGACAGGGGGCTATGGCTACACCTTC
-	TRBV29-1	-	TRBJ2-3	CSSRGATDTQYF	TGCAGCTCCCGCGGGGCCACAGATACGCAGTATTTT
-	TRBV4-2	TRBD1	TRBJ1-1	CASSQDSTGVMYTEAFF	TGTGCCAGCAGCCAAGATTCAACAGGGGTTATGTACACTGAAGCTTTCTTT
-	TRBV18	-	TRBJ1-1	CASSPRTVNTEAFF	TGTGCCAGCTCACCCCGGACAGTGAACACTGAAGCTTTCTTT
-	TRBV13	TRBD2	TRBJ2-7	CASSPQGAGGALSVEQYF	TGTGCCAGCAGCCCCCAGGGAGCGGGGGGCGCCCTTAGCGTCGAGCAGTACTTC
-	TRBV30	TRBD1	TRBJ1-4	CAWRQGITTNEKLFF	TGTGCCTGGAGACAGGGGATAACAACTAATGAAAAACTGTTTTTT
-	TRBV9	-	TRBJ2-5	CASSVGGGAGETQYF	TGTGCCAGCAGCGTAGGAGGGGGGGCTGGAGAGACCCAGTACTTC
-	TRBV29-1	TRBD2	TRBJ2-1	CSCMTSGGVSYNEQFF	TGCAGCTGTATGACTAGCGGGGGGGTGTCCTACAATGAGCAGTTCTTC
-	TRBV21-1	-	TRBJ2-1	CASSKLSNEQFF	TGTGCCAGCAGCAAATTATCCAATGAGCAGTTCTTC
once	TRBV9	-	TRBJ1-2	CASSPPVSYGYTF	TGTGCCAGCAGCCCCCCGGTATCCTATGGCTACACCTTC